The rows below give T cell receptor beta chains drawn from one sample of a study of CD4 T cells in relation to SARS-CoV-2 and coronaviruses. No antigen has been identified for these receptors. The data were produced by immunoSEQ multiplex PCR, yet TCRdb's version contains in-frame clones alone and is incomplete. The sample has approximately 18,000 clones; approximately 80% are singletons. The sequenced sample consisted of CD4+ T cells from PBMCs, cultured in vitro. These receptors were obtained from a human donor in good health. Both conserved end residues are part of each CDR3.

j_call v_call cdr3_aa
TRBJ1-5 TRBV10-2 CASSVGGAVQHF
TRBJ2-5 TRBV5-1 CASSHWVDREETQYF
TRBJ1-5 TRBV7-2 CASSLDRNQPQHF
TRBJ2-7 TRBV3-1/TRBV3-2 CASSQEGTSGFYEQYF
TRBJ2-1 TRBV24-1 CATSDASAETYNEQFF
TRBJ1-2 TRBV12-5 CASGSGVFGGRAYGYTF
TRBJ1-6 TRBV24-1 CATSDGGSPLHF
TRBJ2-1 TRBV11-3 CASSLSGRVNEQFF
TRBJ1-1 TRBV7-9 CASSLEGTMGTEAFF
TRBJ1-1 TRBV7-9 CASSGGTENTEAFF
TRBJ2-1 TRBV7-9 CASSLASWQGGFF
TRBJ2-2 TRBV7-3 CASSRPNTGELFF
TRBJ1-5 TRBV5-6 CASSPTRLGTGPQHF
TRBJ2-7 TRBV29-1 CSVERTGGNEQYF
TRBJ2-5 TRBV7-2 CASSLVSGAETQYF
TRBJ1-1 TRBV18 CASSPGTANTEAFF
TRBJ2-7 TRBV13 CASSKRGGMIYEQYF
TRBJ2-7 TRBV4-1 CASSPTGTSGRTGEQYF
TRBJ1-3 TRBV29-1 CSVVTPGGNTIYF
TRBJ2-3 TRBV6-5 CASSLLHSDTQYF
TRBJ1-5 TRBV7-6 CASSLGTGFGSQPQHF
TRBJ2-2 TRBV10-3 CAISEFRTGGLTGELFF
TRBJ2-5 TRBV12-3/TRBV12-4 CASSLRPETQYF
TRBJ1-2 TRBV30 CAYLTGRANYGYTF
TRBJ2-1 TRBV11-2 CASSITGGLTNEQFF
TRBJ1-1 TRBV14 CASSQVSGGNTEAFF
TRBJ1-4 TRBV10-3 CAISDGATNEKLFF
TRBJ2-4 TRBV19 CASSRTGLAGAVAKNIQYF
TRBJ2-1 TRBV7-9 CASSLGFGTGAYNEQFF
TRBJ2-3 TRBV3-1/TRBV3-2 CASSGGIITDTQYF
TRBJ2-1 TRBV28 CASSRGVGSEQFF
TRBJ2-1 TRBV6-2/TRBV6-3 CASSYRDSYNEQFF
TRBJ1-2 TRBV6-5 CASTAGYQNYGYTF
TRBJ1-2 TRBV30 CAWSSGGYGYTF
TRBJ1-2 TRBV6-6 CASSSGTNNYGYTF
TRBJ2-7 TRBV5-6 CASSSTGPPPYEQYF
TRBJ2-1 TRBV20-1 CSASALAGGPHEQFF
TRBJ1-5 TRBV18 CASSPGDSNQPQHF
TRBJ2-1 TRBV10-3 CAISDNYGTLVQQFF
TRBJ1-2 TRBV9 CASSPLKGPGNGYTF
TRBJ1-2 TRBV7-2 CASSLGSGANYGYTF
TRBJ1-1 TRBV5-4 CASSFVRDSRIPRLNTEAFF
TRBJ2-7 TRBV3-1/TRBV3-2 CASSQDHGRGTQQYF
TRBJ2-1 TRBV7-8 CASSLDRVSAFF
TRBJ1-3 TRBV12-3/TRBV12-4 CASSQGAGNTIYF
TRBJ2-1 TRBV7-7 CASSPDGGSGDEQFF
TRBJ2-5 TRBV28 CASSLIRDSEETQYF
TRBJ2-1 TRBV3-1/TRBV3-2 CASSPLGLYNEQFF
TRBJ2-7 TRBV12-5 CASGLVRGEQYF
TRBJ1-1 TRBV12-2 CASRLSQVEAFF
TRBJ1-1 TRBV3-1/TRBV3-2 CASSRSGPMNTEAFF
TRBJ1-3 TRBV28 CATGGLRRAAGNTIYF
TRBJ2-1 TRBV21-1 CASSKGGEPPTSHNEQFF
TRBJ1-5 TRBV30 CAWGKEGGQPQHF
TRBJ1-5 TRBV19 CASSATGSNQPQHF
TRBJ1-5 TRBV19 CASSITRQQPQHF
TRBJ1-3 TRBV5-1 CASSLVGQSSGNTIYF
TRBJ2-7 TRBV2 CASRRERDYEQYF
TRBJ1-1 TRBV6-4 CASDPGTGVRNTEAFF
TRBJ2-5 TRBV15 CATSIEEGETQYF